Following are 26 T cell receptor beta chains from one sample sequenced in a study of CD8 T cells in ankylosing spondylitis. MiXCR was run by TCRdb on the 5' RACE reads, yielding one entry per CDR3 protein. The sample has around 390,000 distinct CDR3 sequences, approximately 20% seen once; the top ten hold roughly 16%. Their target antigens are unknown. General study results and limits: What seemed typical of ankylosing spondylitis blood was a TCR beta motif built from eight highly homologous variants.

Input material: blood, either unsorted or a sorted T cell fraction (not recorded which). These receptors were taken from a male donor with ankylosing spondylitis.

This clonotype was counted between two and nine times. The genes are TRBV9 and TRBJ1-1; D is undetermined. V gave up 4 bases and J gave up 5 bases, with 18 bases separating them. Looked up from germline, CDR1 is SGDLS and CDR2 is YYNGEE. The CDR3 runs to 15 residues. CDR3 DNA: TGTGCCAGCAGCTTCACGGTGGGAGAAGGGACTGAAGCTTTCTTT. This sequence encodes CASSFTVGEGTEAFF.

A few counts support this clonotype. V and J are TRBV5-1 and TRBJ1-1, with D perhaps matching TRBD1 (6 bases). Trimming cost V 1 base and J 1 base, with 11 bases left between them. Germline CDR1 SGHRS, CDR2 YFSETQ. The CDR3 runs 15 residues. The CDR3 DNA reads as TGCGCCAGCAGCTTGACCCGGACAGCGAACACTGAAGCTTTCTTT. Residues: CASSLTRTANTEAFF.

V is TRBV5-1 and J is TRBJ2-1; D might be TRBD2 (6 bases). CDR1 is SGHRS and CDR2 is YFSETQ in the germline V gene. This CDR3 has 15 amino acids. The germline V and J ends were trimmed by 4 bases and 6 bases, with 17 bases remaining between them. For the CDR3, the DNA is TGCGCCAGCAGCCGCTGGGGGGTAGATACCAATGAGCAGTTCTTC. As protein: CASSRWGVDTNEQFF.

This rearrangement joins TRBV20-1 to TRBJ2-3; D possibly corresponds to TRBD2 (5 bases). The V gene's germline CDR1 is DFQATT and CDR2 SNEGSKA (reference sequence). V lost 1 base and J 0 bases, leaving 11 bases between the germline ends. The CDR3 sequence is 15 residues long. The chain's CDR3 is CSARVPSTSTDTQYF. In DNA form, the CDR3 reads TGCAGTGCTAGAGTTCCTAGCACAAGCACAGATACGCAGTATTTT.

The chain employs TRBV20-1 and TRBJ1-1; D is unresolved. Germline CDR1 DFQATT, CDR2 SNEGSKA (reference sequence). This CDR3 has 11 amino acids. V was clipped by 3 bases and J by 8 bases, with 10 bases between them. The chain's CDR3 is CSARGGIEAFF. The CDR3 nucleotides are TGCAGTGCTAGGGGAGGTATCGAAGCTTTCTTT.

V gene TRBV5-1 combines with J gene TRBJ2-7; TRBD2 agrees at 10 bases. J lost 5 bases, V lost 0 bases, and 5 bases had no gene match. The CDR3 has 15 residues. CDR1 and CDR2 (germline): SGHRS, YFSETQ. The CDR3 region has the DNA TGCGCCAGCAGCTTGGCTAGCGGGAGAGCTCACGAGCAGTACTTC. This translates into CASSLASGRAHEQYF.

The J gene is TRBJ2-3, the V gene TRBV5-4, with 11 bases fitting TRBD1. The CDR3 totals 16 residues. Germline-derived CDR1 and CDR2 are SGHNT and YYREEE (reference sequence). Losses at the gene ends were 4 bases for V and 1 base for J; bases not matched to a gene: 5. The CDR3 region is CASSVDRGRGTDTQYF. In DNA form, the CDR3 reads TGTGCCAGCAGCGTGGACAGGGGGCGGGGCACAGATACGCAGTATTTT. Looking up the rest from reference TRBV5-4 and TRBJ2-3 gives the full variable domain: ETGVTQSPTHLIKTRGQQVTLRCSSQSGHNTVSWYQQALGQGPQFIFQYYREEENGRGNFPPRFSGLQFPNYSSELNVNALELDDSALYLCASSVDRGRGTDTQYFGPGTRLTVL.

The CDR3 nucleotides read TGTGCCAGCAGCCAAGAATGGGGTTGGACCCCCGCTTTCTTT. Protein sequence: CASSQEWGWTPAFF. V usage is TRBV4-2 and J usage is TRBJ1-1, with D uncertain. Germline CDR1 and CDR2: LGHNA and YNFKEQ. The length of the CDR3 is 14 residues. With 0 bases removed from V and 11 bases from J, the gap between germline ends came to 16 bases.

This chain uses TRBV20-1 with TRBJ1-5; a possible D gene is TRBD1 (5 bases). The germline V gene encodes CDR1 DFQATT and CDR2 SNEGSKA (reference sequence). The CDR3 loop spans 15 amino acids. V was pared by 3 bases and J by 3 bases, with 15 bases between. The DNA of the CDR3 is TGCAGTGCTAGTCTAAGTGGCAGGGACAATCAGCCCCAGCATTTT. Translated, it gives CSASLSGRDNQPQHF.

The J gene is TRBJ2-6, the V gene TRBV12-3 or TRBV12-4; D unclear. V dropped 7 bases and J dropped 0 bases, with 10 bases sitting between them. This CDR3 region has 15 residues. In DNA form, the CDR3 reads TGTGCCAGCACCTTACATGACTCTGGGGCCAACGTCCTGACTTTC. Residues: CASTLHDSGANVLTF.

The chain combines TRBV4-1 with TRBJ2-7; no clear D. The ends were cut back, 4 bases at V and 0 bases at J, with 13 bases in the middle. This CDR3 contains 15 residues. Germline V gives CDR1 MGHRA, CDR2 YSYEKL. Here the CDR3 DNA reads TGCGCCAGCAGCCCCGACCAGGCAAGCTCCTACGAGCAGTACTTC. Amino acids: CASSPDQASSYEQYF.

The chain recombines TRBV19 with TRBJ2-2, with TRBD2 matching over 7 bases. CDR3 length equals 17 residues. V lost 5 bases to trimming and J lost 1 base; unmatched junction nucleotides: 10. Germline CDR1 and CDR2: LNHDA and SQIVND (reference sequence). CDR3 coding DNA: TGTGCCAGTAGTCGAGGAAGAGTAGCGGGGAACACCGGGGAGCTGTTTTTT. It codes for CASSRGRVAGNTGELFF.

This clonotype was seen a few times. The chain couples TRBV20-1 to TRBJ2-2; 8 positions match TRBD2. Germline values: CDR1 DFQATT, CDR2 SNEGSKA (reference sequence). J was trimmed by 7 bases and V by 0 bases; bases with no gene match: 10. The length of the CDR3 is 16 residues. The CDR3 loop is CSARDHEREWVGELFF. The CDR3, as DNA: TGCAGTGCTAGAGATCACGAGCGGGAGTGGGTCGGGGAGCTGTTTTTT.

The rearrangement uses TRBV7-9 and TRBJ2-7; 12 bases are shared with TRBD2. V lost 5 bases and J lost 7; bases outside the gene matches: 9. Germline values: CDR1 SEHNR, CDR2 FQNEAQ (reference sequence). This CDR3 spans 15 amino acids. The CDR3 DNA reads TGTGCCAGCAGCGACCCGGGACTAGCGGGTGAAGAGCAGTACTTC. Its protein is CASSDPGLAGEEQYF.

The chain employs TRBV7-9 and TRBJ2-1; D perhaps matches TRBD2 (7 bases). Looked up from germline, CDR1 is SEHNR and CDR2 is FQNEAQ (reference sequence). V lost 2 bases to trimming and J lost 14 bases, with 19 bases between them. CDR3 size: 14 residues. The CDR3 DNA sequence: TGTGCCAGCAGCTTACACTCGGGGGGCTCTCAAGAGTTCTTC. It is translated as CASSLHSGGSQEFF.

The sample holds a few counts of this clonotype. The chain carries TRBV5-1 and TRBJ2-4; TRBD1 or TRBD2 may be the D gene (6 bases each). The germline V gene encodes CDR1 SGHRS and CDR2 YFSETQ. There are 12 residues in the CDR3. The germline V and J ends were trimmed by 4 bases and 8 bases, with 10 bases remaining between them. The CDR3: CASSPGAYIQYF. The CDR3 nucleotides read TGCGCCAGCAGCCCGGGGGCCTACATTCAGTACTTC.

The chain couples TRBV20-1 to TRBJ2-1, with TRBD2 matching over 13 bases. The J segment lost 0 bases and the V segment lost 6 bases, leaving 14 bases of the junction unmatched. From germline, CDR1 is DFQATT and CDR2 SNEGSKA (reference sequence). The CDR3 contains 19 residues. The CDR3 nucleotides read TGCAGTGCCGCAACCGGGACTAGCGGGATCAAGAGCTCCTACAATGAGCAGTTCTTC. Its translation: CSAATGTSGIKSSYNEQFF.

This clonotype was found a few times. This chain connects TRBV5-1 to TRBJ2-2; TRBD1 agrees at 12 bases. V dropped 3 bases and J dropped 1; count of bases not matched to a gene: 7. The V gene's germline CDR1 is SGHRS and CDR2 YFSETQ. The CDR3 has 18 residues. Here the CDR3 DNA reads TGCGCCAGCAGCTGGGGGGACAGGGGGCAAAGGAACACCGGGGAGCTGTTTTTT. It encodes CASSWGDRGQRNTGELFF.

The rearrangement links TRBV19 to TRBJ2-3, with TRBD2 identical over 12 bases. Germline CDR1 and CDR2: LNHDA and SQIVND (reference sequence). V lost 4 bases, J lost 4 bases, and 3 bases stayed unmatched. There are 15 residues in the CDR3. DNA of the CDR3: TGTGCCAGTAGTACCAGACTAGCGGGAGCAGATACGCAGTATTTT. Translating gives CASSTRLAGADTQYF.

This clonotype has ten or more counts. The chain couples TRBV4-2 to TRBJ1-2; a weak D match, TRBD1 (5 bases). Germline-derived CDR1 and CDR2 are LGHNA and YNFKEQ. The CDR3 has 15 residues. V was trimmed by 3 bases and J by 4 bases, leaving 15 bases between them. CDR3 sequence: CASSHLPTGRYGYTF. In DNA, the CDR3 is TGTGCCAGCAGCCACCTGCCTACAGGACGCTATGGCTACACCTTC.

A few counts support this clonotype. The chain uses TRBV10-3 and TRBJ2-1; D is uncertain. Germline V CDR1 and CDR2: ENHRY, SYGVKD. The V gene lost 0 bases and the J gene lost 3 bases, with 9 bases spanning the gap. The CDR3 covers 15 residues. The CDR3 protein is CAISESGLDYNEQFF. In DNA, the CDR3 is TGTGCCATCAGTGAGTCTGGCCTAGACTACAATGAGCAGTTCTTC.

This clonotype was seen a handful of times. The rearrangement uses TRBV27 and TRBJ2-5; D perhaps matches TRBD2 (6 bases). V was pared by 8 bases and J by 3 bases, with 13 bases between. The CDR3 length is 13 residues. Germline V gives CDR1 MNHEY, CDR2 SMNVEV (reference sequence). CDR3 DNA: TGTGCCAGCTCCGGACGGGAGAAAGAGACCCAGTACTTC. Residues: CASSGREKETQYF.

The chain links TRBV12-3 or TRBV12-4 to TRBJ1-6, with D unresolved. This CDR3 region has 14 residues. The V and J ends lost 3 bases and 7 bases respectively, with 10 bases between them. The DNA for the CDR3 is TGTGCCAGCAGTTTTTCACAGTGGAATTCACCCCTCCACTTT. Translating it yields CASSFSQWNSPLHF.

Only a few counts were recorded for this clonotype. The V gene is TRBV28, the J gene TRBJ2-1, with a tentative D call TRBD1 (6 bases). V was cut by 3 bases and J by 8 bases, with 23 bases left in between. CDR1 is MDHEN and CDR2 is SYDVKM in the germline V gene. CDR3 length: 17 amino acids. CDR3 nucleotides: TGTGCCAGCAGTTTGGGGACGGGACACCGGATGACTGATGAGCAGTTCTTC. Protein product: CASSLGTGHRMTDEQFF.

This clonotype was recorded a few times. This chain uses TRBV7-9 with TRBJ1-1; possibly TRBD1 for D (5 bases). Germline V gene sequence: CDR1 SEHNR, CDR2 FQNEAQ (reference sequence). CDR3 length: 17 amino acids. Trimming shortened V by 0 bases and J by 1 base, and 15 bases separated the two germline ends. CDR3 DNA sequence: TGTGCCAGCAGCTTAGCGGGAGCAGGGAGAGCGAACACTGAAGCTTTCTTT. Translated: CASSLAGAGRANTEAFF.

The gene calls are TRBV6-6 and TRBJ2-1; no clear D gene. This CDR3 is 12 amino acids long. Germline V CDR1 and CDR2: MNHNY, SVGAGI (reference sequence). Trimming shortened V by 8 bases and J by 3 bases, and 8 bases separated the two germline ends. CDR3 in amino acids: CASVGHYNEQFF. In nucleotides, the CDR3 is TGTGCCAGCGTGGGCCACTACAATGAGCAGTTCTTC.